This T cell receptor beta chain was captured in a study of T-cell memory formation after mild COVID-19. Study observations and caveats: Among CD4+ contracting clones, most were CM and EM, and CD8+ ones EMRA. Contracting clones from day 15 to 85 showed balanced CD4/CD8; later expanders favored CD4+. Some SARS-CoV-2-responding clones were already detected in memory before infection.

TCRdb reprocessed the 5' RACE reads with MiXCR, giving one entry per CDR3 protein. The sample holds more than 250,000 distinct CDR3 sequences; 16% are singletons and the top ten take 22%. Germline V lookup: CDR1 SGHKS, CDR2 YYEKEE (reference sequence). CDR3 length: 13 residues. The V segment lost 2 bases and the J segment 3 bases; nucleotides outside the gene matches: 2. This clonotype was detected only a few times. What it recognizes is unknown. The receptor was derived from a young man who had mild COVID-19 (a few samples of this study predate the infection). Cell type and time point are not known. Sample: PBMCs or a T cell subset sorted from them (not recorded which). V and J are TRBV5-5 and TRBJ2-7; 7 nucleotides agree with TRBD1. The CDR3 DNA is TGTGCCAGCAGCTTAGGACAGGTCTACGAGCAGTACTTC. It is translated as CASSLGQVYEQYF.